The 18 T cell receptor delta chains in this list originate from one sample, sequenced in a study of gamma-delta chains in newborns, infants, children. TCRdb fed the reads into CATT to redo clone calling. The repertoire holds roughly 3,000 delta-chain clones, with roughly 0.6% as singletons. Specimen: blood. These receptors were obtained from a child who was a newborn, infant or young child, either healthy, febrile or measles-vaccinated (not recorded which).

This clone was picked up a small number of times. A read error may explain this, as a much larger clone is one base away. Other DNA sequences in this sample translate to the same CDR3. The chain recombines TRDV2 with TRDJ1; 7 positions agree with TRDD3. CDR1 and CDR2 (germline): GEAIGNYY, EKD. The CDR3 has 18 residues. The ends lost 1 base at V and 0 bases at J; junction bases unmatched: 13. The CDR3 nucleotides are TGTGCCTGTGACACGGGCGGGGGATCCACCTTGTACACCGATAAACTCATCTTT. This encodes CACDTGGGSTLYTDKLIF.

This clone was seen a few times. Other DNA sequences in the same sample also yield this CDR3. The chain combines TRDV2 with TRDJ3; TRDD3 might be the D (6 bases). V was pared by 0 bases and J by 2 bases, with 13 bases between. Germline V gene sequence: CDR1 GEAIGNYY, CDR2 EKD. This CDR3 contains 18 residues. The CDR3 sequence: CACDTGGPSPWDTRQMFF. The CDR3 DNA sequence: TGTGCCTGTGACACCGGGGGACCCAGCCCCTGGGACACCCGACAGATGTTTTTC.

The table lists this clone with a few counts. The protein TCRdb gives is from a much larger clone and does not agree with this DNA's translation at residue 3, likely a read error; the protein shown here comes from the DNA. The genes are TRDV2 and TRDJ3, with 11 bases matching TRDD3. CDR3 length: 18 residues. Germline CDR1 is GEAIGNYY and CDR2 is EKD. The CDR3 reads CARDTLGGYAWDTRQMFF. DNA for the CDR3: TGTGCCCGTGACACCCTTGGGGGATACGCCTGGGACACCCGACAGATGTTTTTC.

This clone came up a few times. The protein given by TCRdb reflects a much larger clone and differs at residue 3 from this DNA's translation, likely from a read error; the protein shown is the DNA's translation. The V and J genes are TRDV2 and TRDJ2; 8 nucleotides align to TRDD3. CDR3 size: 14 residues. In germline, CDR1 is GEAIGNYY, CDR2 EKD. CDR3 sequence: CASDSLGDTAQLFF. The CDR3 DNA follows: TGTGCCAGTGATTCATTGGGGGATACAGCACAACTCTTCTTT.

In this sample, this clone turned up a few times. A far bigger clonotype differs at one base, so this is likely a read error. Distinct nucleotide sequences in the sample also encode this CDR3. V is TRDV2 and J is TRDJ3; a weak D match, TRDD3 (6 bases). The CDR3 runs to 18 residues. V shed 0 bases and J shed 2 bases, with 13 bases lying between them. Germline V gives CDR1 GEAIGNYY, CDR2 EKD. Here the CDR3 reads CACDTAGGIAWDTRQMFF. DNA for the CDR3: TGTGCCTGTGACACCGCCGGGGGAATCGCCTGGGACACCCGACAGATGTTTTTC.

This clone appeared a few times. The amino acid sequence in TCRdb belongs to a much larger clone and departs from this DNA's translation at residue 7, likely a sequencing read error; the sequence shown is translated from the DNA. V is TRDV2 and J is TRDJ3; D may be TRDD3 (6 bases). The CDR3 loop spans 16 amino acids. The germline gives CDR1 GEAIGNYY, CDR2 EKD. V lost 3 bases, J lost 0 bases, and 8 bases lay in between. The CDR3 sequence: CACDWGGSWDTRQMFF. The CDR3 DNA follows: TGTGCCTGTGACTGGGGGGGCTCCTGGGACACCCGACAGATGTTTTTC.

This clone was recorded a few times. TCRdb attributes to this sequence the protein of a much larger clone, which differs from the DNA translation at residue 9; a read error is likely, and the protein displayed is translated from the DNA. The V and J genes are TRDV2 and TRDJ1; 9 bases are a match to TRDD3. This CDR3 is 15 amino acids long. V shed 3 bases and J 0 bases; nucleotides not matched to a gene: 4. Germline V gene sequence: CDR1 GEAIGNYY, CDR2 EKD. The CDR3 protein is CACDSLGENTDKLIF. The CDR3 region has the DNA TGTGCCTGTGACTCACTGGGGGAGAACACCGATAAACTCATCTTT.

There are a few counts of this clone. The protein given by TCRdb reflects a much larger clone and differs at residue 9 from this DNA's translation, likely from a read error; the protein shown is the DNA's translation. The rearrangement joins TRDV2 to TRDJ3; TRDD3 agrees at 10 bases. Germline CDR1 and CDR2: GEAIGNYY and EKD. Germline trimming cut 3 bases from V and 1 base from J; bases unmatched to any gene: 5. CDR3 length: 18 residues. CDR3 coding DNA: TGTGCCTGTGACGTACTGGGGGATGCGTCCTGGGACACCCGACAGATGTTTTTC. This translates into CACDVLGDASWDTRQMFF.

This clone was observed a handful of times. The translation of this DNA and the TCRdb protein of a much larger clone differ at residue 9, probably owing to a read error; the protein shown here is translated from the DNA. V gene TRDV2 combines with J gene TRDJ3; D call uncertain. The CDR3 runs to 17 residues. Germline V CDR1 and CDR2: GEAIGNYY, EKD. Deletions cut 0 bases from V and 2 bases from J, with 10 bases between. CDR3 nucleotide sequence: TGTGCCTGTGACACCGTACTGAGCCCCTGGGACACCCGACAGATGTTTTTC. It codes for CACDTVLSPWDTRQMFF.

This clone is judged large (0.1 to 1%). The identical CDR3 is also encoded by other nucleotide sequences in the sample. The chain uses TRDV2 and TRDJ3; 11 bases fit TRDD3. Looked up from germline, CDR1 is GEAIGNYY and CDR2 is EKD. Germline trimming cut 1 base from V and 1 base from J; bases unmatched to any gene: 5. The CDR3 covers 19 residues. This CDR3 reads CACDTVLGDISWDTRQMFF. CDR3 DNA: TGTGCCTGTGACACTGTACTGGGGGATATATCCTGGGACACCCGACAGATGTTTTTC.

Worth noting for this clone: A far bigger clonotype differs at one base, so this is likely a read error. Other nucleotide sequences in the sample specify the same CDR3. The chain is built from TRDV2 and TRDJ3, with TRDD3 matching over 9 bases. This CDR3 has 18 residues. Germline CDR1 is GEAIGNYY and CDR2 is EKD. The CDR3: CACDTYWGSSWDTRQMFF. CDR3 coding DNA: TGTGCCTGCGACACCTACTGGGGGAGCTCCTGGGACACCCGACAGATGTTTTTC.

Comments on this clone: TCRdb's protein, taken from a much larger clone, differs from this DNA's translation at residue 5, likely owing to a read error; the protein displayed comes from the DNA. This chain joins TRAV29/DV5 and TRDJ1; 12 bases fit TRDD3. Germline loops: CDR1 NSMFDY, CDR2 ISSIKDK. CDR3 length equals 16 residues. The V gene end was trimmed by 7 bases and the J gene end by 1 base; junction bases not matched to a gene: 11. CDR3 DNA: TGTGCATCATACGTCAACTGGGGGATACTCACCGATAAACTCATCTTT. Its translation is CASYVNWGILTDKLIF.

Details on this clone: This DNA's translation and the protein TCRdb lists, from a much larger clone, do not match at residue 13, likely due to a read error; the protein shown is translated from the DNA. The genes are TRDV2 and TRDJ3, with 8 bases identical to TRDD3. The CDR3 is 18 amino acids. Germline V gene lookup returns CDR1 GEAIGNYY and CDR2 EKD. This CDR3 is CACDTVLGGSWDIRQMFF. In DNA, the CDR3 is TGTGCCTGTGACACCGTACTGGGGGGCTCCTGGGACATCCGACAGATGTTTTTC.

This clone was counted only a few times. TCRdb's protein, taken from a much larger clone, differs from this DNA's translation at residue 7, likely owing to a read error; the protein displayed comes from the DNA. The V gene is TRAV29/DV5, the J gene TRDJ1; D gene ambiguous. Germline V gene data show CDR1 as NSMFDY and CDR2 as ISSIKDK. Trimming stripped 1 base from V and 1 base from J, with 20 bases between. This CDR3 spans 17 amino acids. The CDR3 bases are TGTGCAGCAAGCAGGGGCAGCCCTCGGGACCCCACCGATAAACTCATCTTT. This sequence encodes CAASRGSPRDPTDKLIF.

With respect to this clone: A far larger clone differs by one base, so this is likely a read error. V usage is TRDV2 and J usage is TRDJ3; TRDD3 aligns across 11 bases. The V gene end was trimmed by 3 bases and the J gene end by 0 bases; junction bases not matched to a gene: 12. This CDR3 contains 21 residues. The germline gives CDR1 GEAIGNYY, CDR2 EKD. CDR3 protein: CACDAPHGGYGSSWDTRQMFF. In nucleotides, the CDR3 is TGTGCCTGTGACGCACCCCATGGGGGATACGGGAGCTCCTGGGACACCCGACAGATGTTTTTC.

This clone occurred a few times. A far larger clone is off by one base, so a read error is likely. Other DNA sequences in this sample translate to the same CDR3. The V call is TRDV2, the J call TRDJ1; 7 positions agree with TRDD3. The CDR3 loop spans 13 amino acids. The germline V gene has CDR1 GEAIGNYY and CDR2 EKD. The chain's CDR3 is CACDTWGTDKLIF. In nucleotides, the CDR3 is TGTGCCTGTGACACCTGGGGGACCGATAAGCTCATCTTT.

This clone was picked up a small number of times. TCRdb pairs this DNA with a much larger clone's protein that differs at residue 7, likely a read error; the protein shown was translated from the DNA. V and J are TRDV2 and TRDJ3; D gene ambiguous. The CDR3 is made up of 17 amino acids. CDR1 and CDR2 (germline): GEAIGNYY, EKD. Trimming removed 2 bases from V and 4 bases from J, with 14 bases in between. The CDR3 loop is CACDSVDKPWDTRQMFF. The CDR3 DNA sequence: TGTGCCTGTGACAGTGTGGACAAACCGTGGGACACCCGACAGATGTTTTTC.

This clone was counted a few times. TCRdb's entry gives the protein of a much larger clone, which mismatches this DNA's translation at residue 9, likely from a read error; the protein reported here is translated from the DNA. The chain employs TRDV1 and TRDJ2, with D tentatively TRDD3 (9 bases). The CDR3 covers 19 residues. V dropped 1 base and J dropped 0 bases, with 18 bases sitting between them. Germline V gene lookup returns CDR1 TSWWSYY and CDR2 QGS. The CDR3 DNA is TGTGCTCTTGGGGAACCCCTTCCTAGGGGATACGCTTTGACAGCACAACTCTTCTTT. Amino acid sequence: CALGEPLPRGYALTAQLFF.